This T cell receptor (beta chain) was captured by sequencing in a study of cytomegalovirus exposure and HLA in healthy donors. At the level of the study: About 85 million unique TCR sequences came from HLA-typed donors in an early release.

The length of the CDR3 is 13 residues. CDR1 GTSNPN and CDR2 SVGIG come from the germline V gene (reference sequence). Trimming took 4 bases from V and 5 from J; bases not matched to a gene: 4. A multiplex PCR was run with 60 Vbeta primers and 13 Jbeta primers. The data were produced by immunoSEQ multiplex PCR, yet TCRdb's version contains in-frame clones alone and is incomplete. The table lists more than 95,000 clones, around 75% of them singletons. Points from the study as a whole: Earlier analysis found most TCR beta V segments productive about 87% or about 30% of the time. Testing in vitro showed a few CMV-associated chains specific for CMV antigens. A list of 150 or so TCR beta chains associated with cytomegalovirus was given.

With regard to this clone: What it binds is not known.

The source material was PBMCs. This clonotype was sampled from a woman aged 18 to 35 in good health and CMV-seronegative. The J gene is TRBJ1-5, the V gene TRBV30; TRBD1 matches at 8 bases. CDR3: CAWNSQGDQPQHF. The CDR3 bases are TGTGCCTGGAACTCACAGGGGGATCAGCCCCAGCATTTT.